Listed here are 10 T cell receptor beta chains from one sample, sequenced in a study of T-cell memory formation after mild COVID-19. TCRdb re-called the 5' RACE reads with MiXCR, one entry per CDR3 protein. The sample yields 250,000 to 300,000 distinct CDR3 sequences, about a sixth seen once. Sample: PBMCs or a T cell subset sorted from them (not recorded which). The receptors shown here come from a man between 18 and 35 years old who had mild COVID-19 (a few samples of this study predate the infection). Cell type and time point are not known.

The table lists this clonotype with a few counts. V gene TRBV12-3 or TRBV12-4 combines with J gene TRBJ1-1; possibly TRBD1 for D (5 bases). The CDR3 is 14 residues long. V lost 7 bases and J lost 1, with 13 bases in between. CDR3 sequence reads: CASTPGHGNTEAFF. CDR3 nucleotide sequence: TGTGCCAGCACCCCAGGGCACGGGAACACTGAAGCTTTCTTT.

The chain combines TRBV29-1 with TRBJ2-4, with TRBD2 as a possible D gene (5 bases). The CDR3 sequence is 12 residues long. From germline, CDR1 is SQVTM and CDR2 ANQGSEA. The CDR3 region is CSVGSPKNIQYF. The CDR3, as DNA: TGCAGTGTAGGGAGCCCCAAAAACATTCAGTACTTC. Supplemented by reference TRBV29-1 and TRBJ2-4, the full variable domain reads SAVISQKPSRDICQRGTSLTIQCQVDSQVTMMFWYRQQPGQSLTLIATANQGSEATYESGFVIDKFPISRPNLTFSTLTVSNMSPEDSSIYLCSVGSPKNIQYFGAGTRLSVL.

This clonotype has more than one count but fewer than ten. The V and J genes are TRBV5-1 and TRBJ2-7; 7 nucleotides agree with TRBD1. Germline CDR1 is SGHRS and CDR2 is YFSETQ. The junction had 9 bases not matched to a gene; V was cut back by 3 bases and J by 3 bases. CDR3 length: 15 residues. CDR3 in amino acids: CASSSTYGQVYEQYF. CDR3 in DNA: TGCGCCAGCAGCTCCACATACGGACAGGTCTACGAGCAGTACTTC.

This clonotype has ten or more counts. This chain joins TRBV29-1 and TRBJ2-7; D is unresolved. Germline values: CDR1 SQVTM, CDR2 ANQGSEA. Trimming cost V 1 base and J 1 base, with 5 bases left between them. The CDR3 has 12 residues. The CDR3: CSVEGDSYEQYF. CDR3 sequence (DNA): TGCAGCGTTGAAGGGGATTCCTACGAGCAGTACTTC.

This clonotype was seen a handful of times. The V and J genes are TRBV6-1 and TRBJ1-1; tentative D call: TRBD1 (5 bases). CDR1 is MNHNS and CDR2 is SASEGT in the germline V gene. The CDR3 runs 15 residues. Trimming stripped 5 bases from V and 3 bases from J, with 16 bases between. For the CDR3, the DNA is TGTGCCAGCAGTCAAAGGTGGAGAGGGGACACTGAAGCTTTCTTT. The encoded protein is CASSQRWRGDTEAFF.

This clonotype turned up a few times. The chain employs TRBV15 and TRBJ2-5; D remains unclear. V was cut by 5 bases and J by 9 bases, with 16 bases left in between. The CDR3 totals 13 residues. From germline, CDR1 is LNHNV and CDR2 YYDKDF (reference sequence). The CDR3 region is CATSALGVAAQYF. Here the CDR3 DNA reads TGTGCCACCAGCGCCCTAGGTGTGGCGGCCCAGTACTTC.

This CDR3 is CASSLRGGDTEAFF. CDR3 coding DNA: TGCGCCAGCAGCTTGAGAGGGGGAGACACTGAAGCTTTCTTT. The V gene is TRBV5-1, the J gene TRBJ1-1, with D possibly being TRBD1 (6 bases). The CDR3 sequence is 14 residues long. The V gene lost 1 base and the J gene lost 3 bases, with 10 bases spanning the gap. Germline CDR1 is SGHRS and CDR2 is YFSETQ.

This sequence joins TRBV20-1 and TRBJ1-2; no firm D call. The CDR3 runs to 15 residues. Per germline, CDR1 DFQATT and CDR2 SNEGSKA (reference sequence). Trimming removed 6 bases at V and 8 bases at J, with 25 bases between. DNA for the CDR3: TGCAGTGCCTCCATAGGAGGTAGCGGGCAAGGAGGCTACACCTTC. This encodes CSASIGGSGQGGYTF.

Regarding this clonotype: A junction end diverges from the germline sequence, so it may reflect a read error. The chain is built from TRBV7-3 and TRBJ2-1, with D maybe TRBD2 (5 bases). The CDR3 runs 14 residues. CDR1 SGHTA and CDR2 FQGTGA come from the germline V gene. The CDR3 sequence is CASSPRASRNEQLF. CDR3 nucleotide sequence: TGTGCCAGCAGCCCCCGGGCTAGCAGGAATGAGCAGTTATTC.

At least ten counts were recorded for this clonotype. The chain is built from TRBV9 and TRBJ2-3; 8 nucleotides align to TRBD1. Per the germline V gene, CDR1 is SGDLS and CDR2 is YYNGEE. V lost 3 bases, J lost 1 base, and 4 bases stayed unmatched. The CDR3 extends over 15 amino acids. The CDR3 DNA follows: TGTGCCAGCAGCGGACCGGGACAGGGCACAGATACGCAGTATTTT. Its translation is CASSGPGQGTDTQYF.